This T cell receptor (beta chain) was obtained from a study of siplizumab effects on memory and regulatory T cells. Findings and limits, study-wide: A significant reduction in alloreactive sequences traceable to unstimulated CD4+ memory cells was produced by siplizumab. Mappable CD4+ clones that were alloreactive averaged around 70% Treg-derived with siplizumab versus approximately 30% in controls.

Measured with immunoSEQ multiplex PCR; TCRdb has only the in-frame clones, and not every one. The table shows about 120,000 clones, with about 95% occurring only once. The CDR3 covers 15 residues. The V segment lost 4 bases and the J segment 6 bases; nucleotides outside the gene matches: 12. In germline, CDR1 is SGHDT, CDR2 YYEEEE. This clone was detected only once. Its antigen is unidentified. Sequencing used non-Treg CD4+ T cells sorted from blood. The V call is TRBV5-6, the J call TRBJ1-2, with 7 bases fitting TRBD1. The receptor comes from a human donor in good health. CDR3 residues: CASSPLGQVWDGYTF. The CDR3 DNA sequence: TGTGCCAGCAGCCCCCTCGGACAGGTCTGGGATGGCTACACCTTC.